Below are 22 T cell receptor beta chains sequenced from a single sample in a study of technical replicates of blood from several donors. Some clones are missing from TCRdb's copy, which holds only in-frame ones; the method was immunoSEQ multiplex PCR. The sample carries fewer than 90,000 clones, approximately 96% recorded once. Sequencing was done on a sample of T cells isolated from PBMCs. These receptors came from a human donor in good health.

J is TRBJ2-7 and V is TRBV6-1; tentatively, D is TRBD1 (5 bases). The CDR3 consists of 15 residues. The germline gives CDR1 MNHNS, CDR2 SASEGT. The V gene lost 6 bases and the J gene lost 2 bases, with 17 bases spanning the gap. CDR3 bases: TGTGCCAGCAGATTCTCCACAGGAGACGCCTACGAGCAGTACTTC. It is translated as CASRFSTGDAYEQYF.

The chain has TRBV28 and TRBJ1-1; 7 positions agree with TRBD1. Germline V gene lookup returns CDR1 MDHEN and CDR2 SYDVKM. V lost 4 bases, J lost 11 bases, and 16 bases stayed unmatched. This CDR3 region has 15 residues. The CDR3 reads CASSSRTGGEVAAFF. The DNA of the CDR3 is TGTGCCAGCAGTTCCCGGACAGGTGGGGAAGTGGCGGCTTTCTTT.

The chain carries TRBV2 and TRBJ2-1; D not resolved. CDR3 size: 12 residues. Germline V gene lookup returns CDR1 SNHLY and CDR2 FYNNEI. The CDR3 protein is CAHESLNDEQFF. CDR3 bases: TGTGCTCACGAGTCCCTTAACGATGAGCAGTTCTTC.

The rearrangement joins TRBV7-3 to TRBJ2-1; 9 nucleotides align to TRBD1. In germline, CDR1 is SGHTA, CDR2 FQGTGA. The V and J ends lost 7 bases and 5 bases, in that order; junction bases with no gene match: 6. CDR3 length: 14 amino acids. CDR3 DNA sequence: TGTGCCAGCAAAAGGACAGGGGAGAACAATGAGCAGTTCTTC. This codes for CASKRTGENNEQFF.

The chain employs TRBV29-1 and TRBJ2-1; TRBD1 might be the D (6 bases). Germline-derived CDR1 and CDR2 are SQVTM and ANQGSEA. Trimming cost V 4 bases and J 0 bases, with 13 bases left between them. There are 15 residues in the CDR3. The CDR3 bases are TGCAGCGTTGTGGGCCGGGACAACTCCTACAATGAGCAGTTCTTC. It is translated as CSVVGRDNSYNEQFF.

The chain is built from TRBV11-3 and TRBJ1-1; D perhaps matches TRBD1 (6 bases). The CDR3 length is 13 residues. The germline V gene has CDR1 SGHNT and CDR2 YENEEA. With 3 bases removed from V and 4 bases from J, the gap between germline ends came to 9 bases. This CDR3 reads CASSLQGFTEAFF. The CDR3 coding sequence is TGTGCCAGCAGCTTGCAGGGGTTCACTGAAGCTTTCTTT.

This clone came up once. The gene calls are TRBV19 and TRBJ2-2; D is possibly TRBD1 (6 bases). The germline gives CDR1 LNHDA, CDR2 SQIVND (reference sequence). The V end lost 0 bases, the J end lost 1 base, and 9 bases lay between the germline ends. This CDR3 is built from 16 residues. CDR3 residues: CASSIDGGGNTGELFF. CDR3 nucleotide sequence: TGTGCCAGTAGTATAGATGGGGGCGGGAACACCGGGGAGCTGTTTTTT.

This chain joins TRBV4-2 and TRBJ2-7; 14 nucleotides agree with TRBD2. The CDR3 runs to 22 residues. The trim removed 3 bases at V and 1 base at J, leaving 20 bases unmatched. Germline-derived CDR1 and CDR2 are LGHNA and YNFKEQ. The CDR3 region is CASSHSRRSVGGTSGRSYEQYF. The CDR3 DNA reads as TGTGCCAGCAGCCATTCGAGACGCTCAGTGGGCGGGACTAGCGGGAGATCCTACGAGCAGTACTTC.

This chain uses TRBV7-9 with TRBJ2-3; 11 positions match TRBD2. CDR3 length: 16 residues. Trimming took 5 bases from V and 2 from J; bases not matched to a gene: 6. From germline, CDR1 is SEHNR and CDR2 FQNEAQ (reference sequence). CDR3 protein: CASSLEGLAVTDTQYF. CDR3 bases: TGTGCCAGCAGCCTCGAGGGACTAGCGGTCACAGATACGCAGTATTTT. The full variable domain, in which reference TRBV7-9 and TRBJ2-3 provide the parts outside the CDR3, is DTGVSQNPRHKITKRGQNVTFRCDPISEHNRLYWYRQTLGQGPEFLTYFQNEAQLEKSRLLSDRFSAERPKGSFSTLEIQRTEQGDSAMYLCASSLEGLAVTDTQYFGPGTRLTVL.

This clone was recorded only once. CDR3 coding DNA: TGTGCCTGGACCACGGGGGGGTGGGAGACCCAGTACTTC. It translates to CAWTTGGWETQYF. V and J are TRBV30 and TRBJ2-5, with TRBD2 matching 8 bases. The germline V gene encodes CDR1 GTSNPN and CDR2 SVGIG (reference sequence). Trimming cost V 4 bases and J 5 bases; bases outside gene matches: 6. CDR3 size: 13 residues. Together with reference TRBV30 and TRBJ2-5, the CDR3 gives the full variable domain: SQTIHQWPATLVQPVGSPLSLECTVEGTSNPNLYWYRQAAGRGLQLLFYSVGIGQISSEVPQNLSASRPQDRQFILSSKKLLLSDSGFYLCAWTTGGWETQYFGPGTRLLVL.

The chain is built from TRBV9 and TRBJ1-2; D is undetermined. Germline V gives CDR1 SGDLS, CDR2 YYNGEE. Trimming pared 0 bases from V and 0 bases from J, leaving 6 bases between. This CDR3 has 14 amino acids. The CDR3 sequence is CASSVEPANYGYTF. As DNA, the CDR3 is TGTGCCAGCAGCGTAGAACCGGCTAACTATGGCTACACCTTC.

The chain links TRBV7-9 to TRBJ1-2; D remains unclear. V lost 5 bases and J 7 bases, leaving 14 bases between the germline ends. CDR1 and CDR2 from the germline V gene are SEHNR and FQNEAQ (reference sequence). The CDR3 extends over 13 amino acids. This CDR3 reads CASSLSADGGYTF. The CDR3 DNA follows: TGTGCCAGCAGCCTTTCCGCGGATGGTGGCTACACCTTC. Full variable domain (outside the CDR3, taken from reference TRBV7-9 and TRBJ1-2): DTGVSQNPRHKITKRGQNVTFRCDPISEHNRLYWYRQTLGQGPEFLTYFQNEAQLEKSRLLSDRFSAERPKGSFSTLEIQRTEQGDSAMYLCASSLSADGGYTFGSGTRLTVV.

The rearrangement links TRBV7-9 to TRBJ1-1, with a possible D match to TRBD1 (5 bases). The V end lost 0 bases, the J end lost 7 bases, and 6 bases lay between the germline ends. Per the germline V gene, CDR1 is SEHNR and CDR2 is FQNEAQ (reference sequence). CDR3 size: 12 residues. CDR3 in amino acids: CASSLAGGEAFF. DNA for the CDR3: TGTGCCAGCAGCTTAGCGGGGGGTGAAGCTTTCTTT.

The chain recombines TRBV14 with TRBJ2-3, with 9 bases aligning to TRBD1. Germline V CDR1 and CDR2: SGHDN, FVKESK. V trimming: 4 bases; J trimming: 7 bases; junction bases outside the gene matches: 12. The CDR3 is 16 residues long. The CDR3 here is CASSLGGTGRDNTQYF. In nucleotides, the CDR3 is TGTGCCAGCAGCCTTGGCGGGACAGGGAGGGACAATACGCAGTATTTT.

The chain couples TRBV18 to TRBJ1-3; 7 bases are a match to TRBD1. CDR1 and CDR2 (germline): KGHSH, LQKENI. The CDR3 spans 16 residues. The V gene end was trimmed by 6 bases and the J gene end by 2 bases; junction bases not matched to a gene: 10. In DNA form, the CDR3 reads TGTGCCAGCTCCATGGACAGGTCTATTACTGGAAACACCATATATTTT. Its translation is CASSMDRSITGNTIYF.

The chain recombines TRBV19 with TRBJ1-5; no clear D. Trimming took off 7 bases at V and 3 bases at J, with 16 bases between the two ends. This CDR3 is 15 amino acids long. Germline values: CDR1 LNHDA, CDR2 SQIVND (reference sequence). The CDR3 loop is CASKEDNTFNQPQHF. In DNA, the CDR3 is TGTGCCAGTAAAGAAGACAACACCTTCAATCAGCCCCAGCATTTT.

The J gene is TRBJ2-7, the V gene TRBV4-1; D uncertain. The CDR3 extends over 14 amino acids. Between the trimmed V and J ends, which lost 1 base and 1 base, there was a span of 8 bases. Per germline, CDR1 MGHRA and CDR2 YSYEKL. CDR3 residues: CASSQVPRSYEQYF. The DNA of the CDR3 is TGCGCCAGCAGCCAAGTGCCCAGGTCCTACGAGCAGTACTTC.

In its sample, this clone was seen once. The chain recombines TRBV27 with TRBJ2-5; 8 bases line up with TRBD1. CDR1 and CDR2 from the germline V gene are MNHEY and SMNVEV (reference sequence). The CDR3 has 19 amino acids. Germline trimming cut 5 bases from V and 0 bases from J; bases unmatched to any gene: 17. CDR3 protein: CASSPLPLWGTGHQETQYF. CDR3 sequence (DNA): TGTGCCAGCAGTCCCCTCCCCCTCTGGGGGACAGGACACCAAGAGACCCAGTACTTC.

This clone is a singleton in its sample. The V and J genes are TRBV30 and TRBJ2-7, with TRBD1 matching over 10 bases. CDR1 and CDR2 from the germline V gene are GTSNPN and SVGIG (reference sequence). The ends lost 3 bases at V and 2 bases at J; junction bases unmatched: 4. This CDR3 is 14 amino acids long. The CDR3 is CAWSPGTGAYEQYF. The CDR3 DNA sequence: TGTGCCTGGAGCCCCGGGACAGGGGCCTACGAGCAGTACTTC.

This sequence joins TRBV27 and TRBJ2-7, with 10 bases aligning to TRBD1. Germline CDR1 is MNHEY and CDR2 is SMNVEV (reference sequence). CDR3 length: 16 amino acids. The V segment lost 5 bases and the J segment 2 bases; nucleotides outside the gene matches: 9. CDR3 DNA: TGTGCCAGCAGTGTTATTCGGGACAGGGGTCCCTACGAGCAGTACTTC. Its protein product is CASSVIRDRGPYEQYF.

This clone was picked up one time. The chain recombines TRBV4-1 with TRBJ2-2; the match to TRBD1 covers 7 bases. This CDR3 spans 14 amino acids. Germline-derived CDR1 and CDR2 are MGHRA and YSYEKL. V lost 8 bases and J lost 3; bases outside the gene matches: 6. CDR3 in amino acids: CASSLGQHTGELFF. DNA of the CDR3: TGCGCCAGCTCGTTGGGACAGCACACCGGGGAGCTGTTTTTT.

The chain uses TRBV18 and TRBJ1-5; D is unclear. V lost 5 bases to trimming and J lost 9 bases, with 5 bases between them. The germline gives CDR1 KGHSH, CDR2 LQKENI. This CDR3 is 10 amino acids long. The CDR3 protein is CASSGRPQHF. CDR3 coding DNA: TGTGCCAGCTCAGGGCGGCCCCAGCATTTT.